This T cell receptor beta chain was captured in a study of blood T cell repertoires in COVID-19. In the study overall: PBMCs, B-cell-depleted T cells, or T cells provided the cDNA or gDNA that made up the material.

Using immunoSEQ multiplex PCR, the repertoire was profiled, and TCRdb retains in-frame clones only, with some absent. This sample has about 200,000 clones, with more than 80% found just once. CDR1 MNHEY and CDR2 SMNVEV come from the germline V gene (reference sequence). The CDR3 runs to 12 residues. Trimming took 6 bases from V and 5 from J; bases not matched to a gene: 3. The sequence was collected from a woman older than 75 with acute or convalescent COVID-19. The J gene is TRBJ2-7, the V gene TRBV27; the match to TRBD1 covers 8 bases. Sequenced material: peripheral blood. The CDR3 here is CASRGQVHEQYF. CDR3 nucleotide sequence: TGTGCCAGCAGGGGACAGGTGCACGAGCAGTACTTC.